This note documents a single T cell receptor (beta chain) sequence. Its cognate antigen is unknown. The data stem from a study of cytomegalovirus exposure and HLA in healthy donors. Broader study findings: There was a cluster of highly shared sequence variants that was likely a sequencing artifact.

Between the trimmed V and J ends, which lost 5 bases and 0 bases, there was a span of 20 bases. The CDR3 extends over 17 amino acids. The germline CDR1 and CDR2 sequences are SNHLY and FYNNEI. 60 Vbeta and 13 Jbeta primers were used in PCR. Libraries were prepared by immunoSEQ multiplex PCR; TCRdb keeps only in-frame clonotypes and omits some of them. In all, the sample yields over 200,000 clones. What was sequenced was PBMCs. The receptor was isolated from a woman in her thirties in good health and CMV-seropositive. V usage is TRBV2 and J usage is TRBJ2-7; tentative D call: TRBD1 (7 bases). Written as DNA, the CDR3 is TGTGCCAGCAGTAACGGATGGGGGGCAGGGGGCTCCTACGAGCAGTACTTC. It specifies CASSNGWGAGGSYEQYF.